A single TCR beta chain is shown here with its context. The data were produced by immunoSEQ multiplex PCR, yet TCRdb's version contains in-frame clones alone and is incomplete. The sample consists of about 2 million clones, about 95% of them appearing once. The CDR3 has 13 amino acids. The germline V and J ends were trimmed by 5 bases and 2 bases, with 9 bases remaining between them. The germline V gene has CDR1 SGHVS and CDR2 FNYEAQ. This sample is drawn from a study of shared clonotypes between healthy human individuals. Positive CCR7 selection of CD45RO-negative cells yielded the naive CD8 cells, and terminally differentiated effector memory CD45RA+ cells were excluded.

The chain combines TRBV7-6 with TRBJ2-5; D possibly corresponds to TRBD2 (5 bases). This clonotype was obtained from a man aged 18 to 30 in good health. What was sequenced was naive CD8+ T cells sorted from blood. CDR3 nucleotide sequence: TGTGCCAGCAGCCCTTGGACTCAAGAGACCCAGTACTTC. It is translated as CASSPWTQETQYF.